These 31 T cell receptor beta chains originate from one sample sequenced in a study of naive and memory T cell subsets. Whole-blood samples were roughly 2.3 ml of peripheral blood from healthy adult volunteers. For blood and skin samples, reverse transcription used TCR alpha and beta constant primers. Using its own MiXCR run on the 5' RACE reads, TCRdb lists one record per CDR3 protein. Here the sample spans about 22,000 distinct CDR3 sequences, 3.5% to 5% being singletons. The receptors were sampled from a male donor in good health.

This clonotype was picked up many times. The chain recombines TRBV20-1 with TRBJ1-2, with 10 bases matching TRBD1. With 6 bases clipped from V and 1 base from J, the junction kept 5 bases outside the gene matches. The CDR3 runs 14 residues. Germline V CDR1 and CDR2: DFQATT, SNEGSKA (reference sequence). CDR3 in amino acids: CSAAGDRGNYGYTF. CDR3 in DNA: TGCAGTGCAGCTGGGGACAGGGGTAACTATGGCTACACCTTC.

This clonotype was seen repeatedly, ten times or more. The rearrangement links TRBV6-5 to TRBJ2-7; possible D gene TRBD2, 5 bases. V lost 6 bases to trimming and J lost 2 bases, with 17 bases between them. The germline CDR1 and CDR2 sequences are MNHEY and SVGAGI. The CDR3 extends over 15 amino acids. For the CDR3, the DNA is TGTGCCAGCAGCTGGAGTACCCTCGGGACCTACGAGCAGTACTTC. Its protein is CASSWSTLGTYEQYF.

Many counts were recorded for this clonotype. V usage is TRBV6-1 and J usage is TRBJ2-3, with D perhaps matching TRBD1 (5 bases). The CDR3 extends over 12 amino acids. Germline V gene lookup returns CDR1 MNHNS and CDR2 SASEGT. Trimming cost V 5 bases and J 9 bases, with 12 bases left between them. As DNA, the CDR3 is TGTGCCAGCAGTACCGACAGACGAACGCAGTATTTT. It codes for CASSTDRRTQYF.

This clonotype showed up many times. The chain has TRBV20-1 and TRBJ2-1; perhaps TRBD2 as D (6 bases). V was shortened by 0 bases and J by 0 bases, with 12 bases between the two germline ends. The CDR3 length is 16 residues. Looked up from germline, CDR1 is DFQATT and CDR2 is SNEGSKA (reference sequence). DNA of the CDR3: TGCAGTGCTAGAGATTTCGGCGGGATCTCCTACAATGAGCAGTTCTTC. It encodes CSARDFGGISYNEQFF.

This clonotype was seen ten or more times. The chain has TRBV6-1 and TRBJ1-1; D is undetermined. The CDR3 is made up of 15 amino acids. Germline V CDR1 and CDR2: MNHNS, SASEGT. V lost 6 bases to trimming and J lost 0 bases, with 14 bases between them. This chain's CDR3 is CASRPPGRVNTEAFF. The CDR3 DNA sequence: TGTGCCAGCAGGCCACCCGGTCGGGTGAACACTGAAGCTTTCTTT.

This clonotype was counted at least ten times. The V and J genes are TRBV12-3 or TRBV12-4 and TRBJ2-6; tentative D call: TRBD2 (7 bases). The CDR3 runs 16 residues. V gave up 6 bases and J gave up 1 base, with 13 bases separating them. The CDR3 sequence is CASSRGGGSGANVLTF. For the CDR3, the DNA is TGTGCCAGCAGCCGAGGGGGGGGGTCTGGGGCCAACGTCCTGACTTTC.

This clonotype was recorded many times. The rearrangement joins TRBV12-3 or TRBV12-4 to TRBJ2-7, with 7 bases identical to TRBD2. V gave up 5 bases and J gave up 2 bases; unmatched junction bases: 6. The CDR3 runs 14 residues. CDR3 loop: CASSGGGPTYEQYF. For the CDR3, the DNA is TGTGCCAGCAGTGGGGGGGGACCGACCTACGAGCAGTACTTC.

This clonotype occurred many times. The chain carries TRBV29-1 and TRBJ2-3; 13 bases match TRBD2. The CDR3 sequence is 17 residues long. With 4 bases clipped from V and 1 base from J, the junction kept 8 bases outside the gene matches. Germline CDR1 is SQVTM and CDR2 is ANQGSEA. The CDR3 loop is CSVGTSGSYIGTDTQYF. The CDR3 DNA reads as TGCAGCGTTGGGACTAGCGGGAGTTACATCGGCACAGATACGCAGTATTTT.

This clonotype was found many times. This chain joins TRBV28 and TRBJ2-7; 11 nucleotides match TRBD2. V gave up 1 base and J gave up 0 bases; unmatched junction bases: 2. CDR3 length: 16 amino acids. The germline V gene encodes CDR1 MDHEN and CDR2 SYDVKM. The CDR3: CASSLSSGRPSYEQYF. CDR3 DNA: TGTGCCAGCAGTTTATCTAGCGGGAGGCCCTCCTACGAGCAGTACTTC.

This clonotype has ten or more counts. The chain recombines TRBV7-8 with TRBJ1-2; D not resolved. V shed 2 bases and J shed 2 bases, with 9 bases lying between them. Per the germline V gene, CDR1 is SGHVS and CDR2 is FQNEAQ. This CDR3 comprises 14 residues. The CDR3 coding sequence is TGTGCCAGCAGCTTAAGCGGAATAAACTATGGCTACACCTTC. Translated: CASSLSGINYGYTF. Full variable domain (outside the CDR3, taken from reference TRBV7-8 and TRBJ1-2): GAGVSQSPRYKVAKRGQDVALRCDPISGHVSLFWYQQALGQGPEFLTYFQNEAQLDKSGLPSDRFFAERPEGSVSTLKIQRTQQEDSAVYLCASSLSGINYGYTFGSGTRLTVV.

This clonotype was recorded many times. The chain has TRBV5-1 and TRBJ1-2, with a possible D match to TRBD1 (6 bases). Germline-derived CDR1 and CDR2 are SGHRS and YFSETQ. CDR3 length: 16 residues. V lost 2 bases and J 0 bases, leaving 14 bases between the germline ends. Here the CDR3 reads CASSLNYRDTNYGYTF. For the CDR3, the DNA is TGCGCCAGCAGCTTAAATTACAGGGATACTAACTATGGCTACACCTTC.

The table lists this clonotype with many counts. V gene TRBV6-1 combines with J gene TRBJ1-4, with D possibly matching TRBD1 (5 bases). Per germline, CDR1 MNHNS and CDR2 SASEGT. V lost 3 bases and J 8 bases, leaving 13 bases between the germline ends. The CDR3 has 14 amino acids. CDR3 coding DNA: TGTGCCAGCAGTGAGGGCAGGGCGAGCGAAAAACTGTTTTTT. Protein sequence: CASSEGRASEKLFF.

This clonotype was counted many times. The genes are TRBV7-9 and TRBJ2-5; D unresolved. V lost 5 bases and J 0 bases, leaving 13 bases between the germline ends. Germline loops: CDR1 SEHNR, CDR2 FQNEAQ (reference sequence). There are 15 residues in the CDR3. The CDR3 region has the DNA TGTGCCAGCAGCCCCTTGTCGGAAAACCAAGAGACCCAGTACTTC. Protein product: CASSPLSENQETQYF. The whole variable domain, remainder taken from reference TRBV7-9 and TRBJ2-5, is DTGVSQNPRHKITKRGQNVTFRCDPISEHNRLYWYRQTLGQGPEFLTYFQNEAQLEKSRLLSDRFSAERPKGSFSTLEIQRTEQGDSAMYLCASSPLSENQETQYFGPGTRLLVL.

This clonotype was observed at least ten times. V and J are TRBV7-2 and TRBJ2-3, with D uncertain. The ends were cut back, 4 bases at V and 1 base at J, with 9 bases in the middle. The CDR3 covers 14 residues. Germline assignment: CDR1 SGHTA and CDR2 FQGNSA. The CDR3 reads CASSSRLGTDTQYF. The CDR3 DNA follows: TGTGCCAGCAGCTCCCGTCTTGGCACAGATACGCAGTATTTT.

This clonotype has at least ten counts. This chain links TRBV29-1 with TRBJ2-1, with TRBD1 identical over 9 bases. The CDR3 sequence is 14 residues long. The germline V gene encodes CDR1 SQVTM and CDR2 ANQGSEA. The V segment lost 5 bases and the J segment 5 bases; nucleotides outside the gene matches: 7. Here the CDR3 reads CSVKTGGRNNEQFF. DNA of the CDR3: TGCAGCGTTAAAACAGGGGGCCGGAACAATGAGCAGTTCTTC.

This clonotype was seen many times. CDR3 nucleotides: TGCAGTGCTAGAGATGGGGAGGGGAGCCCCTCTGGAAACACCATATATTTT. Translating it yields CSARDGEGSPSGNTIYF. The chain carries TRBV20-1 and TRBJ1-3; possible D gene TRBD1, 5 bases. The CDR3 covers 17 residues. The germline V gene encodes CDR1 DFQATT and CDR2 SNEGSKA (reference sequence). Trimming took off 0 bases at V and 0 bases at J, with 15 bases between the two ends.

This clonotype was observed many times. The chain employs TRBV12-3 or TRBV12-4 and TRBJ2-7, with 7 bases that match TRBD1. This CDR3 has 13 amino acids. J lost 4 bases, V lost 5 bases, and 5 bases had no gene match. CDR3 protein: CASSVDRVYEQYF. The CDR3 DNA reads TGTGCCAGCAGTGTCGACAGGGTGTACGAGCAGTACTTC.

This clonotype was recorded many times. This chain uses TRBV5-8 with TRBJ1-1; TRBD1 might be the D (5 bases). The CDR3 is made up of 16 amino acids. Germline lookup yields CDR1 SGHTS and CDR2 YDEGEE. The V end lost 4 bases, the J end lost 1 base, and 17 bases lay between the germline ends. The CDR3: CASSSGAPLKNTEAFF. The CDR3, as DNA: TGTGCCAGCAGCAGCGGGGCACCTTTGAAGAACACTGAAGCTTTCTTT.

This clonotype was observed at least ten times. The chain has TRBV19 and TRBJ1-5; D may be TRBD1 (6 bases). Trimming took off 7 bases at V and 0 bases at J, with 16 bases between the two ends. This CDR3 spans 16 amino acids. Germline loops: CDR1 LNHDA, CDR2 SQIVND (reference sequence). Here the CDR3 DNA reads TGTGCCAGTACCCCTGGGACACACTATAGCAATCAGCCCCAGCATTTT. This sequence encodes CASTPGTHYSNQPQHF.

This clonotype was counted many times. The V call is TRBV3-1, the J call TRBJ2-2; D uncertain. This CDR3 comprises 16 residues. The V gene lost 0 bases and the J gene lost 5 bases, with 13 bases spanning the gap. The germline V gene encodes CDR1 LGHDT and CDR2 YNNKEL (reference sequence). The CDR3 here is CASSQEWSWSTGELFF. CDR3 DNA sequence: TGTGCCAGCAGCCAAGAGTGGAGCTGGTCTACCGGGGAGCTGTTTTTT. Full variable domain (remainder filled in from reference TRBV3-1 and TRBJ2-2): DTAVSQTPKYLVTQMGNDKSIKCEQNLGHDTMYWYKQDSKKFLKIMFSYNNKELIINETVPNRFSPKSPDKAHLNLHINSLELGDSAVYFCASSQEWSWSTGELFFGEGSRLTVL.

This clonotype was found many times. This sequence joins TRBV20-1 and TRBJ1-3; 7 positions agree with TRBD1. The ends lost 3 bases at V and 6 bases at J; junction bases unmatched: 5. The CDR3 covers 13 residues. Looked up from germline, CDR1 is DFQATT and CDR2 is SNEGSKA (reference sequence). DNA of the CDR3: TGCAGTGCTAGGGGGGGACAGCCAAACACCATATATTTT. The encoded protein is CSARGGQPNTIYF.

The chain joins TRBV4-3 to TRBJ2-3, with TRBD2 identical over 7 bases. The CDR3 has 16 residues. Trimming took 0 bases from V and 2 from J; bases not matched to a gene: 5. From germline, CDR1 is LGHNA and CDR2 YSLEER. Written as DNA, the CDR3 is TGCGCCAGCAGCCAAGAAGCTAGCGGATACACAGATACGCAGTATTTT. Translation gives CASSQEASGYTDTQYF.

This clonotype was observed many times. The chain recombines TRBV20-1 with TRBJ2-7; 9 bases map to TRBD1. This CDR3 comprises 16 residues. Germline CDR1 reads DFQATT; CDR2 reads SNEGSKA (reference sequence). Trimming took 1 base from V and 0 from J; bases not matched to a gene: 7. CDR3 amino acids: CSARVRDRAISYEQYF. CDR3 sequence (DNA): TGCAGTGCTAGAGTCAGGGACAGGGCGATCTCCTACGAGCAGTACTTC.

This clonotype was counted at least ten times. The chain joins TRBV10-2 to TRBJ2-3; no clear D. Germline-derived CDR1 and CDR2 are WSHSY and SAAADI. V lost 2 bases, J lost 5 bases, and 11 bases lay in between. The CDR3 has 14 residues. As DNA, the CDR3 is TGCGCCAGCAGTGAGATGGCGTCCGTAGATACGCAGTATTTT. Residues: CASSEMASVDTQYF.

This clonotype was seen at least ten times. The chain couples TRBV7-3 to TRBJ2-5, with TRBD1 matching over 7 bases. Germline V CDR1 and CDR2: SGHTA, FQGTGA. The junction had 8 bases not matched to a gene; V was cut back by 0 bases and J by 1 base. The CDR3 length is 17 residues. The DNA of the CDR3 is TGTGCCAGCAGCTTAACGGGGACAGTTACTCTCCAAGAGACCCAGTACTTC. Amino acid sequence: CASSLTGTVTLQETQYF.

This clonotype was seen ten or more times. The chain has TRBV6-6 and TRBJ1-4; 7 bases are shared with TRBD1. Germline V CDR1 and CDR2: MNHNY, SVGAGI (reference sequence). CDR3 length: 17 residues. V gave up 2 bases and J gave up 6 bases; unmatched junction bases: 12. The CDR3 DNA reads TGTGCCAGCAGTTACCCCCAAGACAGGGATGGAGATGAAAAACTGTTTTTT. Amino acid sequence: CASSYPQDRDGDEKLFF.

V is TRBV25-1 and J is TRBJ2-1, with D perhaps TRBD2 (5 bases). V was clipped by 2 bases and J by 2 bases, with 13 bases between them. Germline values: CDR1 MGHDK, CDR2 SYGVNS. This CDR3 comprises 16 residues. In nucleotides, the CDR3 is TGTGCCAGCAGTGAACTGCGGGCGAATACCTACAATGAGCAGTTCTTC. It translates to CASSELRANTYNEQFF.

This clonotype was picked up many times. The V gene is TRBV12-5, the J gene TRBJ2-7, with TRBD1 matching over 9 bases. Trimming at V came to 6 bases and at J to 3 bases, leaving 3 bases not matched to a gene. CDR1 is LGHNT and CDR2 is FRNRAP in the germline V gene. The CDR3 loop spans 13 amino acids. The CDR3 loop is CASGGQGYYEQYF. CDR3 DNA: TGTGCTAGTGGGGGACAGGGATACTACGAGCAGTACTTC.

This clonotype was observed at least ten times. This rearrangement joins TRBV6-5 to TRBJ2-1; 11 bases align to TRBD2. The germline CDR1 and CDR2 sequences are MNHEY and SVGAGI. V lost 0 bases to trimming and J lost 9 bases; unmatched junction nucleotides: 4. The CDR3 covers 15 residues. CDR3 sequence (DNA): TGTGCCAGCAGTTACTCGACTAGCGGGGTCACTGAGCAGTTCTTC. Translation gives CASSYSTSGVTEQFF.

This clonotype occurred a few times. The rearrangement uses TRBV18 and TRBJ2-3; D is unclear. CDR1 and CDR2 from the germline V gene are KGHSH and LQKENI. The V and J ends lost 8 bases and 5 bases respectively, with 11 bases between them. There are 12 residues in the CDR3. The CDR3 here is CASGGVGDTQYF. CDR3 bases: TGTGCCAGCGGCGGTGTCGGAGATACGCAGTATTTT.

The V and J genes are TRBV29-1 and TRBJ1-4, with D possibly TRBD1 on 6 matching bases. The CDR3 is 13 amino acids. The V and J ends lost 4 bases and 9 bases respectively, with 15 bases between them. From germline, CDR1 is SQVTM and CDR2 ANQGSEA. The CDR3 DNA follows: TGCAGCGTTGTCGTTCAGGGGTGGAAAAAACTGTTTTTT. Its translation: CSVVVQGWKKLFF.